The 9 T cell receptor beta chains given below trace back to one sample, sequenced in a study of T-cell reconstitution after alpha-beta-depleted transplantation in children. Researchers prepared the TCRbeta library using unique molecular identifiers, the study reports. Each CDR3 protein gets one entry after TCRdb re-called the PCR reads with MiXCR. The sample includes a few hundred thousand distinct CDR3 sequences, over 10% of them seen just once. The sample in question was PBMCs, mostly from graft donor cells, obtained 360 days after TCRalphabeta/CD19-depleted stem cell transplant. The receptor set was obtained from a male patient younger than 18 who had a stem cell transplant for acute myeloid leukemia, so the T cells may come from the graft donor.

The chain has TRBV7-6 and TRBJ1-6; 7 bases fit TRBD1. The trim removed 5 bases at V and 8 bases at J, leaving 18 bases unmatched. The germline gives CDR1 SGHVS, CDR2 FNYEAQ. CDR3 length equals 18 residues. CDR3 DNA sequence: TGTGCCAGCAGCCCTTCGGGCAGGGGGATCCGCAAGGATTCACCCCTCCACTTT. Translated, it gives CASSPSGRGIRKDSPLHF.

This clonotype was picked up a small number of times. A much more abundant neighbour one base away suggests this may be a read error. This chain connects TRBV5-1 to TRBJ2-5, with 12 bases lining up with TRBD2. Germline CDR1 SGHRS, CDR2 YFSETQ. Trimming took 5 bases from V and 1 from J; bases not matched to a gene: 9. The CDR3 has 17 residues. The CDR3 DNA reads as TGCGCCAGCAGTATACTAGCGGGAGGATTCACCCAAGAGACCCAGTACTTC. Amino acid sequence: CASSILAGGFTQETQYF.

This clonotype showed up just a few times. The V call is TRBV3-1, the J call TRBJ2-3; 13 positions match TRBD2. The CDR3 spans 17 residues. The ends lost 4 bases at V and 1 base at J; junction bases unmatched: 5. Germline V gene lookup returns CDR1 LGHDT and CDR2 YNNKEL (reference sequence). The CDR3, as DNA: TGTGCCAGCAGCCGGACTAGCGGGAGATCGGGCACAGATACGCAGTATTTT. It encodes CASSRTSGRSGTDTQYF.

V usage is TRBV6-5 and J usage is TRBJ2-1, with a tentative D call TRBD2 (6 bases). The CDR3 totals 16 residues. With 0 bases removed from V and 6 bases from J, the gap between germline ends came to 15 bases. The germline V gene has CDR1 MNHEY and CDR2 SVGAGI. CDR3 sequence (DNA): TGTGCCAGCAGTTACTCGAGGCTAGTGGGGGGCAATGAGCAGTTCTTC. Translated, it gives CASSYSRLVGGNEQFF.

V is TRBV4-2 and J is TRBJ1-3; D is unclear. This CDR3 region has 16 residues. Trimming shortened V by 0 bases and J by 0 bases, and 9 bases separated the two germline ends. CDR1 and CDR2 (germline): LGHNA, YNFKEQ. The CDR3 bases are TGTGCCAGCAGCCAAGAGACACCGTCCTCTGGAAACACCATATATTTT. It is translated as CASSQETPSSGNTIYF.

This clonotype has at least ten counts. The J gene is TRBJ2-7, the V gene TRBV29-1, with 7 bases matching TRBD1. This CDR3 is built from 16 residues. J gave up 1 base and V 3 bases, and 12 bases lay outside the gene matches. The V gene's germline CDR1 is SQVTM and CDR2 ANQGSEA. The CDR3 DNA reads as TGCAGCGTTGAGGTGGTGGGACAGCTCCCTTCCTACGAGCAGTACTTC. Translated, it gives CSVEVVGQLPSYEQYF.

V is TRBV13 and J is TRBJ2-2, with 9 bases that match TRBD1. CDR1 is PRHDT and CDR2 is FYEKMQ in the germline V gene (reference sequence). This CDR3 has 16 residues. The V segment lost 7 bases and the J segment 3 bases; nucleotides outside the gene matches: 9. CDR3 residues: CASIRGGTGYTGELFF. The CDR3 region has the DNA TGTGCCAGCATACGAGGGGGGACAGGGTACACCGGGGAGCTGTTTTTT.

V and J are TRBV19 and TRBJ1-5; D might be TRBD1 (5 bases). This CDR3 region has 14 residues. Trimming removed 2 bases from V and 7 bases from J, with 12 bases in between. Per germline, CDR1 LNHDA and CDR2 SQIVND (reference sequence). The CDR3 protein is CASSIIDRRQPQHF. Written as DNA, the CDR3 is TGTGCCAGTAGTATAATTGACAGAAGGCAGCCCCAGCATTTT. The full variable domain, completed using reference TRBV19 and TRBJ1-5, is DGGITQSPKYLFRKEGQNVTLSCEQNLNHDAMYWYRQDPGQGLRLIYYSQIVNDFQKGDIAEGYSVSREKKESFPLTVTSAQKNPTAFYLCASSIIDRRQPQHFGDGTRLSIL.

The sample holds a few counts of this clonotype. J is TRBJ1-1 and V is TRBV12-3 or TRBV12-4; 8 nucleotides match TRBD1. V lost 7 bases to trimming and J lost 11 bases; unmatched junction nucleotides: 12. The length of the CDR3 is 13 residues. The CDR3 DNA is TGTGCCAGCAACCCCGGACAGGGCGGTACGGCTTTCTTT. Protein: CASNPGQGGTAFF.